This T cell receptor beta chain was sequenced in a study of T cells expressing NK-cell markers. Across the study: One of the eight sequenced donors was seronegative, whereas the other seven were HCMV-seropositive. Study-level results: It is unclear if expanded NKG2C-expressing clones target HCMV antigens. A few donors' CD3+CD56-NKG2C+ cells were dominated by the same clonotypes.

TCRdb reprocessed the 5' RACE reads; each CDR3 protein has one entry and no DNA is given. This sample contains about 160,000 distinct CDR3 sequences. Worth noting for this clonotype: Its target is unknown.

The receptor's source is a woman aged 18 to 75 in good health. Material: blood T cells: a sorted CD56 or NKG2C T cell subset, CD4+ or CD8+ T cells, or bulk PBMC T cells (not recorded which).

This chain's CDR3 is CASSQGLGNPDTQYF. This chain joins TRBV5-1 and TRBJ2-3; the D gene TCRdb calls, TRBD2, cannot be checked with no DNA. From germline, CDR1 is SGHRS and CDR2 YFSETQ. The CDR3 extends over 15 amino acids.